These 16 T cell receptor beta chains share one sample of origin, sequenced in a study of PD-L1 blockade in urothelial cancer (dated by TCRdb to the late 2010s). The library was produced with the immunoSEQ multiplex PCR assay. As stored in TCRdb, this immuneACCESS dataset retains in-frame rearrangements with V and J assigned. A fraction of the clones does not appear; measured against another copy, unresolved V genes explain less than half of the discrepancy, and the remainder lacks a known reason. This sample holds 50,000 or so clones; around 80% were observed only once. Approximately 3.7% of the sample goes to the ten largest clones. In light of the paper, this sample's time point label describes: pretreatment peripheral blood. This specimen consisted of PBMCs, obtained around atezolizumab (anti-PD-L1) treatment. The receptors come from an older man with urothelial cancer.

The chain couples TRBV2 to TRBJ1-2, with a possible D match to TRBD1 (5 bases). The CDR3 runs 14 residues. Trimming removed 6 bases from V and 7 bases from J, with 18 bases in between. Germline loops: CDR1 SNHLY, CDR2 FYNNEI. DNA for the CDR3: TGTGCCAGCAGGCCGGCCGGGGGAGCTGGTGGCTACACCTTC. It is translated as CASRPAGGAGGYTF. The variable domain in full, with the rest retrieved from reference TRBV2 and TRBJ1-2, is EPEVTQTPSHQVTQMGQEVILRCVPISNHLYFYWYRQILGQKVEFLVSFYNNEISEKSEIFDDQFSVERPDGSNFTLKIRSTKLEDSAMYFCASRPAGGAGGYTFGSGTRLTVV.

CDR3 sequence reads: CASSATGNEQFF. Written as DNA, the CDR3 is TGCGCCAGCAGCGCCACAGGGAATGAGCAGTTCTTC. The V and J genes are TRBV5-1 and TRBJ2-1, with D perhaps matching TRBD1 (6 bases). Germline V gene data show CDR1 as SGHRS and CDR2 as YFSETQ. The CDR3 extends over 12 amino acids. V dropped 4 bases and J dropped 7 bases, with 9 bases sitting between them.

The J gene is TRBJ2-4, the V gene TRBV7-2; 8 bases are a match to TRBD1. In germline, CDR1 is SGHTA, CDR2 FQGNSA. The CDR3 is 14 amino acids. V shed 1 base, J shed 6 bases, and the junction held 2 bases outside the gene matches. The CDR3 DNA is TGTGCCAGCAGCTTAGGGACAGGGCCAAACATTCAGTACTTC. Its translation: CASSLGTGPNIQYF.

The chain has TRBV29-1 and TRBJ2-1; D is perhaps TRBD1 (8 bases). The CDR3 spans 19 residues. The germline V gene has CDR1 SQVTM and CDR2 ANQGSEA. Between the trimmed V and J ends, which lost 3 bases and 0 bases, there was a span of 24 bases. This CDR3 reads CSVDNRGDRTSISYNEQFF. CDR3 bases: TGCAGCGTTGATAATCGGGGGGACAGGACGAGTATCTCCTACAATGAGCAGTTCTTC.

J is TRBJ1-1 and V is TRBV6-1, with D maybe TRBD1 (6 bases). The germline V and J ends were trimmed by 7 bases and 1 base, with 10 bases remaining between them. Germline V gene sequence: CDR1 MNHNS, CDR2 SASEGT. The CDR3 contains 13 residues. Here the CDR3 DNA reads TGTGCCAGCAAGAGGGGGTCGAACACTGAAGCTTTCTTT. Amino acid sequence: CASKRGSNTEAFF.

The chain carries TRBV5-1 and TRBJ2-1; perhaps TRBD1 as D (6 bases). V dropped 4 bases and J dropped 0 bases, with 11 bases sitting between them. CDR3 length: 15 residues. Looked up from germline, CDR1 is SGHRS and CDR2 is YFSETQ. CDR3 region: CASSGQLFSYNEQFF. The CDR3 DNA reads TGCGCCAGCAGCGGACAGTTGTTCTCCTACAATGAGCAGTTCTTC.

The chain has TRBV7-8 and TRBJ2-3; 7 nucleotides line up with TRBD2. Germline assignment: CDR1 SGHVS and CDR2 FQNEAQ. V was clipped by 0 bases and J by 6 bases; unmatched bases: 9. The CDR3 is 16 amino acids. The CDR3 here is CASSLAGGSGRDTQYF. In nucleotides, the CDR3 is TGTGCCAGCAGCTTAGCGGGCGGGAGTGGTAGGGATACGCAGTATTTT.

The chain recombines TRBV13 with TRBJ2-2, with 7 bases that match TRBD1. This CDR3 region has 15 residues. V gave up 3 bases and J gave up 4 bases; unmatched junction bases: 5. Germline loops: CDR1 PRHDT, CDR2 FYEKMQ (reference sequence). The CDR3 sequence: CASSFQQGSTGELFF. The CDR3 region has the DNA TGTGCCAGCAGCTTTCAACAGGGGAGCACCGGGGAGCTGTTTTTT.

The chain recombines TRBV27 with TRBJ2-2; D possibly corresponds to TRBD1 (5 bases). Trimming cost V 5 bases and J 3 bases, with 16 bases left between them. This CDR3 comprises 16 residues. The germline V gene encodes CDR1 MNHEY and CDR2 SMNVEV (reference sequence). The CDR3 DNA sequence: TGTGCCAGCAGTCCGTTTTTCGACAGATACACCGGGGAGCTGTTTTTT. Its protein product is CASSPFFDRYTGELFF.

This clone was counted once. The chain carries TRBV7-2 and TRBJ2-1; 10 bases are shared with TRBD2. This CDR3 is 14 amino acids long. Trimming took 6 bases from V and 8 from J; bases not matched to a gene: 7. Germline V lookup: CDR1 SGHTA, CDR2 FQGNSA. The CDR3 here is CASSPPSGRDEQFF. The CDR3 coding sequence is TGTGCCAGCAGTCCGCCGAGCGGGAGGGATGAGCAGTTCTTC.

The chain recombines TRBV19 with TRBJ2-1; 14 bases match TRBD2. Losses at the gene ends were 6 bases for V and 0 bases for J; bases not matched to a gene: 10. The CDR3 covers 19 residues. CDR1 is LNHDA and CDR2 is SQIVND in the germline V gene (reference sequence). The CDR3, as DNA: TGTGCCAGTAGCCCCCGCGGACTAGCGGGAGGACACTCCTACAATGAGCAGTTCTTC. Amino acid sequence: CASSPRGLAGGHSYNEQFF.

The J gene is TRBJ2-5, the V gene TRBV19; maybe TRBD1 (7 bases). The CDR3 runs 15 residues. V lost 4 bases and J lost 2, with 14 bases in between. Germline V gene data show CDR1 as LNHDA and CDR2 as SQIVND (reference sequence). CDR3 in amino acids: CASSRGDSDQETQYF. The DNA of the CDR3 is TGTGCCAGTAGTAGGGGGGACAGCGATCAAGAGACCCAGTACTTC.

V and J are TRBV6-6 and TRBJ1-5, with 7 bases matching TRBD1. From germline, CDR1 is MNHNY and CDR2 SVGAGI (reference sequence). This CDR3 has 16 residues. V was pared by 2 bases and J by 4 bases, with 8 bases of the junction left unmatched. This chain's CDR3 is CASSYNQDRPNQPQHF. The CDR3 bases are TGTGCCAGCAGTTACAACCAGGACAGGCCAAATCAGCCCCAGCATTTT.

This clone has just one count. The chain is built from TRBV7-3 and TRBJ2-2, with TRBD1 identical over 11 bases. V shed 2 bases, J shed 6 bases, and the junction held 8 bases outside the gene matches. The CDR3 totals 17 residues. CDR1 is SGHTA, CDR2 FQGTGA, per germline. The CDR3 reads CASSLDPGQGVAGELFF. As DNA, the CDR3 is TGTGCCAGCAGCTTAGACCCGGGACAGGGGGTTGCCGGGGAGCTGTTTTTT.

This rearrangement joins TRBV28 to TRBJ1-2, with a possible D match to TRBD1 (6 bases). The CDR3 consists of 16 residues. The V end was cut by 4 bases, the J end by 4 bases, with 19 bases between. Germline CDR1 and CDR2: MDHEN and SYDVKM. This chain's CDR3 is CASSSIYAGATYGYTF. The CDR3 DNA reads TGTGCCAGCAGTTCCATTTACGCAGGGGCGACCTATGGCTACACCTTC.

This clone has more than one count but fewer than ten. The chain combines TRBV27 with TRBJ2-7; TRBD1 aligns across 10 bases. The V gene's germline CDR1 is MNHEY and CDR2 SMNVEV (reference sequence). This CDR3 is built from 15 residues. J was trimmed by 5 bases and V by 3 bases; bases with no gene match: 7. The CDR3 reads CASSFIRDRGHEQYF. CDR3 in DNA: TGTGCCAGCAGTTTCATCCGGGACAGGGGCCACGAGCAGTACTTC.